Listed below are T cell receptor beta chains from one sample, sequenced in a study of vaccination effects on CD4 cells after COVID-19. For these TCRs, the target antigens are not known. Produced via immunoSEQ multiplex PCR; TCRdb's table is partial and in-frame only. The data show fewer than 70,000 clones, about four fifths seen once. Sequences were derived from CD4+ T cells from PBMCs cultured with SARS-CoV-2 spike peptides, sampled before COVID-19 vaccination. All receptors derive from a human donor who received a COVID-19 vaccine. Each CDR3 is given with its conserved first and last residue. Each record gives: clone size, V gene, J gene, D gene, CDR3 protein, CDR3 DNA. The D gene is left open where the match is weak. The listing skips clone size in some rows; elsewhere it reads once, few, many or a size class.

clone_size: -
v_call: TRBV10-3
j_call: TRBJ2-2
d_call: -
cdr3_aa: CAIRSGTLNTGELFF
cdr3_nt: TGTGCCATCAGGTCCGGGACGCTGAACACCGGGGAGCTGTTTTTT

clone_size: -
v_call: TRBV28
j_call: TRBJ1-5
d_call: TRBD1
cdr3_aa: CASSPSTGLGGLYDQPQHF
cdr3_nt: TGTGCCAGCAGCCCTTCGACAGGGTTAGGCGGATTGTACGATCAGCCCCAGCATTTT

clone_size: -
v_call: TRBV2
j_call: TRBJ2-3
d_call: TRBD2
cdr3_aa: CASTGRLAGSTDTQYF
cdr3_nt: TGTGCCAGCACCGGAAGACTAGCGGGGAGCACAGATACGCAGTATTTT

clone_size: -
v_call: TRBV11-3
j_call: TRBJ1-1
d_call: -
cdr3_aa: CASSTYRDTEAFF
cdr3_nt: TGTGCCAGCAGTACCTACCGTGACACTGAAGCTTTCTTT

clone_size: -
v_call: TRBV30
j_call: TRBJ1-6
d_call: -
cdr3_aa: CAWRPPGHNSPLHF
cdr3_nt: TGTGCCTGGAGGCCGCCAGGGCATAATTCACCCCTCCACTTT

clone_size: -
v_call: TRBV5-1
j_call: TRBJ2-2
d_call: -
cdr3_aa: CASRPRGGPPGELFF
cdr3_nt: TGCGCCAGCAGACCCAGGGGAGGGCCTCCCGGGGAGCTGTTTTTT

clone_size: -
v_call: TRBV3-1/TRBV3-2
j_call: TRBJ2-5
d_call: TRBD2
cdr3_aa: CASSRGSGLGGGTQYF
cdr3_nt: TGTGCCAGCAGCCGCGGGTCAGGACTGGGCGGGGGGACCCAGTACTTC

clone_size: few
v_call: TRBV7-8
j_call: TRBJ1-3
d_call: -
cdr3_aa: CASSPDTSSGNTIYF
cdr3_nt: TGTGCCAGCAGCCCAGATACAAGCTCTGGAAACACCATATATTTT

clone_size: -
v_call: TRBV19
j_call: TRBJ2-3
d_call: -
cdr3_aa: CASSIALDWGDTQYF
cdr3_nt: TGTGCCAGTAGTATAGCCCTAGACTGGGGAGATACGCAGTATTTT

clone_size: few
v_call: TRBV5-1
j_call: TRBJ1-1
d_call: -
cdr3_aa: CASSLTGRDTEAFF
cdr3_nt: TGCGCCAGCAGCTTGACAGGGCGTGACACTGAAGCTTTCTTT

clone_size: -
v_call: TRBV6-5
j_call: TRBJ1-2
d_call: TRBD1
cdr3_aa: CASSYSQGANYGYTF
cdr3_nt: TGTGCCAGCAGTTACTCCCAGGGGGCGAACTATGGCTACACCTTC

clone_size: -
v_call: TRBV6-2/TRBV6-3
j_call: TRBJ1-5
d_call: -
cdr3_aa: CASSLSRIDQPQHF
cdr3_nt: TGTGCCAGCAGCCTCAGCCGTATTGACCAGCCCCAGCATTTT

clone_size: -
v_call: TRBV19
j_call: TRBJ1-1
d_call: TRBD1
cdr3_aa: CASRTGTGRGTEAFF
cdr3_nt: TGTGCCAGTAGGACCGGGACAGGGAGGGGCACTGAAGCTTTCTTT